Listed here is a single T cell receptor beta chain. Its cognate antigen is unknown. This sample was taken from a study of beta chain features in type 1 diabetes. Germline V gene data show CDR1 as SGHNT and CDR2 as YENEEA. Trimming took 5 bases from V and 9 from J, leaving 14 bases between them. This CDR3 comprises 13 residues. Study-wide points: Naive, central memory and Treg TCRB repertoires appeared more alike in patients than in healthy donors. Among patients with Type 1 diabetes, TCRB CDR3s were moderately but significantly shorter in every one of the four CD4+ subsets.

Expressed TCRB transcripts were sequenced because the entire RNA isolate underwent reverse transcription. Measured with immunoSEQ multiplex PCR; TCRdb has only the in-frame clones, and not every one. Among roughly 150,000 clones, roughly 7.1% were seen once, and the ten largest hold roughly 1%. This chain links TRBV11-3 with TRBJ2-1, with no clear D. Sequences were obtained from central memory CD4+ T cells from blood. This receptor was obtained from a woman between 40 and 55 years old with type 1 diabetes. This chain's CDR3 is CASSPHRGIEQFF. CDR3 in DNA: TGTGCCAGCAGCCCCCATCGCGGTATTGAGCAGTTCTTC.